This T cell receptor beta chain comes out of a study of T-cell reconstitution after alpha-beta-depleted transplantation in children. Study results and caveats: After transplant, high TCRbeta diversity at day 60 in some patients arose from surviving recipient T cells and thymic progenitors. T-cell counts and diversity at one year following transplant were attributed mainly to newly produced T cells. About two months after transplant, alpha-beta T cells reportedly came from several hundred expanded graft clones.

A library of TCRbeta sequences, prepared with unique molecular identifiers, was generated. TCRdb reanalysed the PCR reads using MiXCR and keeps one entry per CDR3 protein. This table has approximately 110,000 distinct CDR3 sequences, under 25% appearing once. With respect to this clonotype: As yet, its antigen is unknown.

CDR3 length: 17 amino acids. V lost 4 bases and J lost 5, with 23 bases in between. CDR1 is SGHTA, CDR2 FQGNSA, per germline. This receptor was identified in a male patient under 10 years old who had a stem cell transplant for chronic granulomatous disease, so the T cells may come from the graft donor. The specimen comprised PBMCs, mostly from graft donor cells, sampled 180 days after TCRalphabeta/CD19-depleted stem cell transplant. The gene calls are TRBV7-2 and TRBJ2-5; D might be TRBD2 (6 bases). As DNA, the CDR3 is TGTGCCAGCAGCTCAAGACTAGGATCGGTCGCGCGGGAGACCCAGTACTTC. As protein: CASSSRLGSVARETQYF.